The 25 T cell receptor beta chains below all came from one sample that was sequenced in a study of naive and memory T cell subsets. Study-wide points: A few larger clonotypes appeared in naive repertoires, especially CD8, possibly memory cells re-expressing CD45RA.

Their cognate antigens are unknown. Two oligonucleotides, mixed equimolar, formed the beta constant-region primer covering TRBC1 and TRBC2. Four rounds of PCR amplified the ligated cDNA using nested alpha and beta constant-region primers plus SP2. TCRdb independently ran MiXCR on the UMI-ligation and nested PCR reads; one entry per CDR3 protein. The sample has approximately 90,000 distinct CDR3 sequences, about 10% seen once. The sequenced material came from naive CD4+ T cells from blood. The receptor source for this set is a human donor in good health.

V gene TRBV20-1 combines with J gene TRBJ2-1; D not resolved. V shed 2 bases and J shed 4 bases, with 6 bases lying between them. Germline CDR1 and CDR2: DFQATT and SNEGSKA (reference sequence). This CDR3 is 12 amino acids long. The CDR3 protein is CSARPQYNEQFF. DNA for the CDR3: TGCAGTGCTAGACCCCAGTACAATGAGCAGTTCTTC.

With respect to this clonotype: A much larger clone differs from this one at a single base, so this may be a read error. The chain joins TRBV20-1 to TRBJ2-1, with D possibly TRBD1 on 6 matching bases. Germline values: CDR1 DFQATT, CDR2 SNEGSKA (reference sequence). The V end lost 0 bases, the J end lost 7 bases, and 16 bases lay between the germline ends. The CDR3 extends over 15 amino acids. The CDR3 sequence: CSAREGRTGRNEQFF. The DNA of the CDR3 is TGCAGTGCTAGAGAGGGCCGAACAGGGCGGAATGAGCAGTTCTTC.

J is TRBJ1-3 and V is TRBV3-1; weak D call: TRBD1 (6 bases). Deletions cut 3 bases from V and 7 bases from J, with 19 bases between. The CDR3 has 16 amino acids. Germline V gene data show CDR1 as LGHDT and CDR2 as YNNKEL (reference sequence). The CDR3 region has the DNA TGTGCCAGCAGCCAGGCCTTAGGGGGGTTTCGGAACACCATATATTTT. It is translated as CASSQALGGFRNTIYF.

Only a few counts were recorded for this clonotype. The V and J genes are TRBV4-3 and TRBJ1-1, with D perhaps TRBD1 (5 bases). Trimming stripped 3 bases from V and 6 bases from J, with 14 bases between. The CDR3 extends over 14 amino acids. Germline CDR1 is LGHNA and CDR2 is YSLEER. The DNA of the CDR3 is TGCGCCAGCAGCCATCCACAGTGGGGGGCTGAAGCTTTCTTT. Translating gives CASSHPQWGAEAFF.

This clonotype was detected ten times or more. The V call is TRBV27, the J call TRBJ1-4; no clear D. V lost 4 bases and J lost 2, with 8 bases in between. Per germline, CDR1 MNHEY and CDR2 SMNVEV (reference sequence). The CDR3 contains 14 residues. CDR3 coding DNA: TGTGCCAGCAGTTGGAGAATTACTAATGAAAAACTGTTTTTT. Its protein is CASSWRITNEKLFF.

The J gene is TRBJ2-6, the V gene TRBV6-1; D is unresolved. With 6 bases removed from V and 6 bases from J, the gap between germline ends came to 12 bases. Germline CDR1 reads MNHNS; CDR2 reads SASEGT. There are 14 residues in the CDR3. The DNA for the CDR3 is TGTGCCAGCAGCTTCCGTTTGGAGGCCAACGTCCTGACTTTC. Amino acid sequence: CASSFRLEANVLTF.

This chain joins TRBV10-3 and TRBJ2-1, with D perhaps TRBD1 (5 bases). Trimming shortened V by 4 bases and J by 8 bases, and 18 bases separated the two germline ends. The V gene's germline CDR1 is ENHRY and CDR2 SYGVKD. This CDR3 region has 15 residues. CDR3 sequence: CAISGDRAPFDEQFF. Here the CDR3 DNA reads TGTGCCATCAGTGGAGACAGAGCTCCCTTCGATGAGCAGTTCTTC.

There are many counts of this clonotype. The chain has TRBV4-3 and TRBJ2-6, with 9 bases that match TRBD1. After removal of 8 bases from V and 3 bases from J, the junction contained 11 bases not matched to a gene. This CDR3 has 17 amino acids. The germline V gene has CDR1 LGHNA and CDR2 YSLEER. DNA of the CDR3: TGCGCCAGCGGGGACAGGGTTGGTCGTGTTGGGGCCAACGTCCTGACTTTC. Protein sequence: CASGDRVGRVGANVLTF.

V gene TRBV2 combines with J gene TRBJ2-3; D gene uncertain. The CDR3 loop spans 15 amino acids. The V end was cut by 3 bases, the J end by 0 bases, with 10 bases between. Germline V lookup: CDR1 SNHLY, CDR2 FYNNEI. The DNA of the CDR3 is TGTGCCAGCAGTGAGTCCCTACCGAGCACAGATACGCAGTATTTT. Its protein product is CASSESLPSTDTQYF.

The chain combines TRBV29-1 with TRBJ1-1; D is uncertain. The germline V gene has CDR1 SQVTM and CDR2 ANQGSEA. This CDR3 contains 12 residues. Trimming left V 8 bases short and J 0 bases short, with 10 bases between. The CDR3 sequence is CSTRYMNTEAFF. The CDR3 coding sequence is TGCAGCACCAGATACATGAACACTGAAGCTTTCTTT. Filled out from reference TRBV29-1 and TRBJ1-1, the complete variable domain reads SAVISQKPSRDICQRGTSLTIQCQVDSQVTMMFWYRQQPGQSLTLIATANQGSEATYESGFVIDKFPISRPNLTFSTLTVSNMSPEDSSIYLCSTRYMNTEAFFGQGTRLTVV.

V gene TRBV12-3 or TRBV12-4 combines with J gene TRBJ1-5; D is perhaps TRBD1 (6 bases). Deletions cut 0 bases from V and 6 bases from J, with 12 bases between. The CDR3 has 15 amino acids. The CDR3 DNA is TGTGCCAGCAGTTTAGCGATTAGGGGGTCTCAGCCCCAGCATTTT. Translated, it gives CASSLAIRGSQPQHF.

The rearrangement links TRBV2 to TRBJ2-2, with D perhaps matching TRBD2 (5 bases). The CDR3 has 13 amino acids. V gave up 7 bases and J gave up 6 bases, with 12 bases separating them. Germline assignment: CDR1 SNHLY and CDR2 FYNNEI. CDR3 in amino acids: CASIRGIAGELFF. DNA of the CDR3: TGTGCCAGCATTAGAGGGATTGCCGGGGAGCTGTTTTTT.

The sample holds many counts of this clonotype. V and J are TRBV6-2 or TRBV6-3 and TRBJ2-2; TRBD2 is a possible D gene (6 bases). This CDR3 is 13 amino acids long. Germline assignment: CDR1 MNHEY and CDR2 SVGEGT. The V and J ends lost 9 bases and 1 base respectively, with 9 bases between them. For the CDR3, the DNA is TGTGCCAGTTGGAGGGTGAACACCGGGGAGCTGTTTTTT. Residues: CASWRVNTGELFF.

The chain couples TRBV5-1 to TRBJ2-5, with 10 bases that match TRBD1. This CDR3 region has 16 residues. V shed 8 bases and J 2 bases; nucleotides not matched to a gene: 12. Germline CDR1 SGHRS, CDR2 YFSETQ. CDR3 amino acids: CASSPPGQGLQETQYF. The CDR3 DNA sequence: TGCGCCAGTTCCCCACCGGGACAGGGGCTTCAAGAGACCCAGTACTTC. Full variable domain (missing parts from reference TRBV5-1 and TRBJ2-5): KAGVTQTPRYLIKTRGQQVTLSCSPISGHRSVSWYQQTPGQGLQFLFEYFSETQRNKGNFPGRFSGRQFSNSRSEMNVSTLELGDSALYLCASSPPGQGLQETQYFGPGTRLLVL.

This clonotype was picked up many times. The chain links TRBV5-5 to TRBJ2-3, with D tentatively TRBD1 or TRBD2 (5 bases each). This CDR3 comprises 17 residues. Germline V gene data show CDR1 as SGHKS and CDR2 as YYEKEE (reference sequence). Trimming removed 0 bases at V and 4 bases at J, with 18 bases between. The CDR3 sequence is CASSLDTEGPLADTQYF. CDR3 bases: TGTGCCAGCAGCTTGGATACTGAGGGGCCGTTGGCAGATACGCAGTATTTT.

This clonotype has a count of ten or more. V is TRBV20-1 and J is TRBJ2-1, with TRBD1 as a possible D gene (5 bases). Germline CDR1 DFQATT, CDR2 SNEGSKA (reference sequence). The V and J ends lost 2 bases and 6 bases respectively, with 8 bases between them. The CDR3 extends over 12 amino acids. The chain's CDR3 is CSARQTANEQFF. Written as DNA, the CDR3 is TGCAGTGCTAGACAGACAGCCAATGAGCAGTTCTTC.

The chain couples TRBV19 to TRBJ2-7, with D tentatively TRBD1 (5 bases). The CDR3 is made up of 13 amino acids. V was pared by 10 bases and J by 4 bases, with 17 bases between. CDR1 is LNHDA, CDR2 SQIVND, per germline (reference sequence). In nucleotides, the CDR3 is TGTGCCACCAAGACAGTTCCCGGGTACGAGCAGTACTTC. It translates to CATKTVPGYEQYF.

This clonotype was recorded at least ten times. The V gene is TRBV13, the J gene TRBJ2-1, with 13 bases that match TRBD2. CDR1 and CDR2 from the germline V gene are PRHDT and FYEKMQ (reference sequence). V shed 5 bases, J shed 7 bases, and the junction held 14 bases outside the gene matches. The CDR3 consists of 18 residues. The CDR3: CASSPLTSGRHALNEQFF. CDR3 nucleotides: TGTGCCAGCAGCCCGCTGACTAGCGGGAGGCATGCGTTGAATGAGCAGTTCTTC.

In this sample, this clonotype turned up a few times. DNA for the CDR3: TGTGCCAGCAGCGCAGTGGAGACCCAGTACTTC. It specifies CASSAVETQYF. The rearrangement links TRBV7-9 to TRBJ2-5; D remains ambiguous. Deletions cut 5 bases from V and 5 bases from J, with 6 bases between. Germline values: CDR1 SEHNR, CDR2 FQNEAQ (reference sequence). The CDR3 covers 11 residues.

The table lists this clonotype with many counts. J is TRBJ1-6 and V is TRBV29-1; 9 bases line up with TRBD1. V lost 7 bases to trimming and J lost 10 bases; unmatched junction nucleotides: 5. The CDR3 runs 12 residues. Per germline, CDR1 SQVTM and CDR2 ANQGSEA. CDR3 sequence (DNA): TGCAGCGCGCGGACAGGGGACTCACCCCTCCACTTT. Amino acid sequence: CSARTGDSPLHF.

A few counts support this clonotype. CDR3 amino acids: CASGDRGRLAFF. DNA for the CDR3: TGTGCCAGCGGGGACAGGGGGCGCCTAGCTTTCTTT. The chain uses TRBV2 and TRBJ1-1; 12 nucleotides match TRBD1. J gave up 10 bases and V 8 bases, and 5 bases lay outside the gene matches. CDR3 size: 12 residues. Germline CDR1 is SNHLY and CDR2 is FYNNEI.

The J gene is TRBJ1-2, the V gene TRBV12-3 or TRBV12-4; maybe TRBD1 (6 bases). V was shortened by 1 base and J by 6 bases, with 12 bases between the two germline ends. This CDR3 is 14 amino acids long. This chain's CDR3 is CASSLVAQGNGYTF. CDR3 in DNA: TGTGCCAGCAGTTTAGTAGCACAGGGTAATGGCTACACCTTC.

The gene calls are TRBV28 and TRBJ2-5; TRBD2 is a possible D gene (6 bases). With 8 bases removed from V and 2 bases from J, the gap between germline ends came to 9 bases. This CDR3 region has 12 residues. Germline V CDR1 and CDR2: MDHEN, SYDVKM. This CDR3 is CASGRTQETQYF. The CDR3 DNA reads TGTGCCAGCGGGAGGACTCAAGAGACCCAGTACTTC.

J is TRBJ2-7 and V is TRBV30; TRBD1 matches 8 bases. The CDR3 is 13 residues long. Trimming removed 0 bases from V and 7 bases from J; junction bases left unmatched: 5. Germline CDR1 reads GTSNPN; CDR2 reads SVGIG (reference sequence). The CDR3 sequence is CAWSVPGGREQYF. The DNA for the CDR3 is TGTGCCTGGAGTGTTCCAGGGGGCAGGGAGCAGTACTTC.

J is TRBJ1-5 and V is TRBV27, with D possibly matching TRBD1 (6 bases). CDR1 is MNHEY, CDR2 SMNVEV, per germline (reference sequence). V lost 6 bases to trimming and J lost 2 bases, with 41 bases between them. This CDR3 spans 24 amino acids. The CDR3 loop reads CASSQWGGARNQPQRGARNQPQHF. The DNA for the CDR3 is TGTGCCAGCAGCCAATGGGGGGGGGCGCGCAATCAGCCCCAGAGGGGGGCGCGCAATCAGCCCCAGCATTTT.